This TCR beta chain was sequenced in a study of cytomegalovirus exposure and HLA in healthy donors (dated by TCRdb to between 2016 and 2019). A note on the overall study: An earlier analysis of some 500 of the donors reported 250 to 300 Gb of sequence data and 120 million or so unique TCR beta sequences from roughly 180 million T cells. Around 300 gigabases of sequencing data and around 87 million unique TCR sequences were included in an early release covering 550 to 800 HLA-typed donors. Among the roughly 400 genotyped donors, approximately 81% belonged to the genetic ancestry cluster associated with self-reported Caucasian donors. The study was designed to test whether signatures of past pathogen exposure could be identified by cataloging public T cell receptors. Using immunosequencing, the study profiled T cell repertoires from around 670 subjects and related those repertoires to cytomegalovirus serostatus. In addition to the first cohort of hundreds of subjects, a separate validation cohort of 120 different subjects was used. High-throughput TCR immunosequencing, statistical association of individual TCRs with disease status, and machine learning were combined to predict cytomegalovirus infection status. To study patterns of TCR occurrence, a later analysis re-analyzed previously published TCR beta repertoires from several hundred donors and added high-resolution HLA genotyping. In the later analysis, no new phenotypic data were used to find candidate immune exposures; instead, reliance was placed on TCR beta sequences and their occurrence across donors. To decide whether each TCR beta V gene segment behaved as functional or pseudogenic, an earlier analysis of approximately 590 of the donors relied on high-throughput TCR beta sequencing. Alongside the repertoire data, information on donor age, sex, ethnicity and CMV serostatus was compiled. In a later genetic analysis, genome-wide SNP genotypes for about three fifths of the roughly 670 donors were used, and that subset was treated as a discovery cohort. Every repertoire in the discovery cohort had been generated on one and the same sequencing platform. Both class I and class II loci were covered by HLA typing, at four-digit resolution. The number of typed donors differed by locus: roughly 629-640 for A, B, C, DRB1 and DQB1; some 500 for DQA1; some 590 for DPA1; and roughly 450 for DPB1. Because of strong linkage in the cohort, five DR-DQ haplotypes were treated as single units for association and clustering. Among 300 to 500 genotyped donors of the cohort, an average of approximately 220,000 unique TCR beta nucleotide sequences was sequenced per donor, of which 15% to 20% were non-productive. Results and caveats for the whole study, not just this receptor: Several of the top co-occurrence clusters appeared to be linked to parvovirus B19, influenza, CMV and Epstein-Barr virus, according to a later analysis. The sequencing pipeline was judged likely to have produced a cluster of highly shared sequence variants as a technical artifact. Linkage disequilibrium might explain the correlated functional status among segregating V segments, but an unknown experimental factor could not be ruled out. This cohort had only TCR beta chains sequenced, and the lack of alpha or paired-chain data limited which features could be detected. Specific HLA alleles were associated with roughly 17,000 TCR beta sequences at a false discovery rate of 0.05 in a later analysis. In a later analysis, most CMV-associated TCR beta chains were found to appear HLA-restricted, with HLA associations seemingly driven largely by CMV exposure. Broadly in line with IMGT annotations, most TCR beta V segments showed up in productive rearrangements about 87% or about 30% of the time in an earlier analysis of under 700 of the donors. The 87-base-pair reads could not distinguish some IMGT-functional V segments, including TRBV6-2 and TRBV6-3, so those segments were excluded. A further reported finding was that TCR beta sequences accurately predicted the HLA-A and HLA-B alleles for most subjects in the first cohort. Assigning TCR associations to individual alleles was difficult when HLA alleles, especially DR and DQ, strongly co-occurred. A few of the identified cytomegalovirus-associated TCR beta chains were confirmed in vitro to be specific for cytomegalovirus antigens. The earlier analysis of 587 of the donors excluded 15 to 20 rarely observed V segments, including chromosome 9 orphons, because counts were too low. V-gene and J-gene trimming of TCR beta chains was associated with a missense DCLRE1C variant in a later genetic analysis, and the association was replicated in an independent cohort. Most TCR sequences were seen in very few donors, while some public TCRs were found in many individuals. Sequencing depth was assumed to be roughly uniform across donors in the presence/absence analyses, though that assumption may not hold. In a later analysis, the rate of TCR association differed among HLA loci, with DRB1 alleles having the most associated TCRs and HLA-C alleles having the fewest. In both the original and validation cohorts, the classifier was reported to diagnose cytomegalovirus status with high specificity and sensitivity. In a later genetic analysis, fewer N-insertions in productive TCRs were reported among donors in an Asian-associated ancestry cluster than the roughly 710-donor mean. For the cohort, immune exposure information was limited to CMV serostatus. Because some donors lacked HLA typing at each locus, the association tests relied only on the typed subset. The study gave a list of some 150 TCR beta chains associated with cytomegalovirus. The authors suggested that the approach could potentially be extended to other disease states and immunological phenotypes. Compared with equally common non-associated chains, HLA-associated TCR beta chains in a later analysis were more clonally expanded and had lower generation probabilities.

A remark on this clone: Its specific antigen is unknown. The input lacks base qualities; no much larger clone sits a single base away. The identical CDR3 is also encoded by other nucleotide sequences in the sample.

The library was obtained by the immunoSEQ multiplex PCR assay. A mixture of 60 forward primers for TCR Vbeta segments and 13 reverse primers for TCR Jbeta segments was used in the multiplex PCR. The CDR3 region of rearranged TCR beta genes was amplified from genomic DNA with a multiplex PCR assay. Amplified TCR beta libraries were sequenced as 87-base-pair reads on the Illumina HiSeq System. The original pipeline was this. In a later analysis, tens of millions of unique TCR beta chains were counted across the approximately 670 repertoires, and roughly 11 million of these chains were shared by at least two donors. To remove PCR and sequencing errors, raw reads were error-corrected and collapsed into unique sequences using a nearest-neighbor algorithm that merged closely related sequences. To assign V, D and J gene segments, CDR3 sequences were aligned to IMGT reference sequences. Each retained sequence needed at least a six-nucleotide match to both a V gene segment and a J gene segment. Rearrangements were called productive when the CDR3 lacked stop codons and stayed in frame with V and J; all others were non-productive. CDR3 was defined according to IMGT convention as the region running from the second conserved V-encoded cysteine to the conserved J-encoded phenylalanine. The earlier analysis of about 590 of the donors excluded sequences that lacked an unambiguous match to a single V gene segment. In an earlier analysis of 587 of the donors, a V segment was called functional when productive rearrangements were above 56.7%, and segregating when the standard deviation between donors exceeded 5%. To diagnose cytomegalovirus status from the catalog of TCR beta chain sequences, a statistical classification framework was built. In a later analysis, V and J genes were assigned by comparing TCR nucleotide sequences against IMGT/GENE-DB human TR gene sequences. The TCRdist pipeline was used in a later analysis to assign CDR3 sequences and most-parsimonious VDJ recombination scenarios. A later analysis defined each TCR beta chain by its CDR3 amino acid sequence plus V-gene family, and excluded reads lacking a unique V-gene family. As a way to deal with suspected cross-contamination and a sequencing artifact, a later analysis dropped 450 to 600 nucleotide sequences that were highly shared and had low generation probability. For each public chain, a later analysis derived a clonal expansion index from normalized ranks of inferred template counts within each repertoire. Generation probabilities in a later analysis came from a VDJ recombination model fitted to out-of-frame rearrangements, and those results were checked against IGoR. In a later analysis, hypergeometric tests were used to score TCR-TCR, TCR-HLA and TCR-CMV co-occurrence, with a repertoire-size bias correction applied to TCR pairs. In a later analysis, false discovery rates were estimated by permuting HLA or CMV assignments 20 times. In a later analysis, co-occurring TCRs were grouped using DBSCAN, with TCRdist sequence similarity added in when clustering inside HLA-allele-positive subsets. Repertoires with fewer than 30,000 or more than 120,000 public chains, plus five repertoires with anomalous nucleotide sharing, were excluded from co-occurrence clustering. Imported from immuneACCESS, the table was reduced by TCRdb to in-frame sequences with V and J called. These copies leave out some clones; in studies compared against another copy, an unresolved V gene accounts for under half, and the cause of the remainder is not known. V, J and clone size are those of that table, while D and trimming were read from the DNA. The table for this sample lists around 160,000 clones; roughly 74% of them were counted only once. The top ten clonotypes cover less than 5.5% of the sample.

From the cysteine up to the phenylalanine, the CDR3 has a length of 13 residues. Here the CDR3 DNA is all that survives: 39 bases in frame from base 1. In the germline V gene (reference sequence), CDR1 corresponds to LNHDA and CDR2 to SQIVND. Clipping removes 9 bases from V and 5 bases from J, with 5 as the unmatched junction base count. The cohort was made up of hundreds of healthy bone marrow donors. All cohort members were sampled while nominally healthy, although unrecorded immune exposures were likely present. The donor tested CMV seronegative, placing the donor among the 350 to 400 seronegative members of the cohort. Every donor gave a peripheral blood sample, and the peripheral blood mononuclear cells from that sample were used for TCR beta sequencing. The Qiagen DNeasy Blood Extraction Kit was used to extract genomic DNA from the blood cell samples.

The origin of this receptor is a male donor in good health and CMV-seronegative. Sequenced sample: PBMCs. The V and J segments used are TRBV19 and TRBJ2-2; 8 central nucleotides agree with TRBD1. The CDR3 reads CASSGGATGELFF. The bases are TGTGCCAGCTCAGGGGGCGCAACCGGGGAGCTGTTTTTT. The variable domain in full, with residues beyond the CDR3 obtained from the reference TRBV19 and TRBJ2-2 genes, is DGGITQSPKYLFRKEGQNVTLSCEQNLNHDAMYWYRQDPGQGLRLIYYSQIVNDFQKGDIAEGYSVSREKKESFPLTVTSAQKNPTAFYLCASSGGATGELFFGEGSRLTVL.